This section outlines one T cell receptor beta chain sequence together with its context. Its antigen remains unidentified. The data were obtained in a study of shared clonotypes between healthy human individuals. The study, taken as a whole, reports: Sampling covered blood only; tissue repertoires likely differ. Genetic and exposure-history diversity was limited by the small donor number.

The length of the CDR3 is 13 residues. The germline V gene has CDR1 SNHLY and CDR2 FYNNEI. V lost 5 bases to trimming and J lost 5 bases, with 7 bases between them. Researchers drew on tens of millions of PBMCs for genomic DNA from unsorted samples. Every immunoSEQ plate was one replicate of a subset's evenly spread DNA. TCRdb's copy holds only in-frame clones and misses some; the assay was immunoSEQ multiplex PCR. Among 450,000 to 500,000 clones listed, roughly 80% were seen once. The rearrangement joins TRBV2 to TRBJ2-6; no clear D. The sample comprised PBMCs. The TCR originated in a woman aged 40-49 years in good health. Some clones in this sample may be carry-over from other donors' samples. CDR3 region: CASSTSRANVLTF. As DNA, the CDR3 is TGTGCCAGCAGTACAAGTAGGGCCAACGTCCTGACTTTC.